This paragraph covers one T cell receptor (beta chain) sequence. Its antigen is as yet unknown. This record belongs to a study of graft-versus-host responses after intestinal transplantation. Study in general: In this cohort, recipients had multivisceral, liver-intestinal, or isolated intestinal transplants. Each patient got anti-thymocyte globulin induction, then tacrolimus and steroids for about 3 years. Study outcomes and limitations: Recipient marrow held GvH clones, some first seen in ileum or blood. Graft-donor T cell macrochimerism coincided with high graft-versus-host to host-versus-graft clonal ratios in allografts.

This table comes from immunoSEQ multiplex PCR, and its TCRdb copy is limited to in-frame clones, with some not included. The sample carries some 76,000 clones, more than 75% recorded once. The CDR3 contains 12 residues. Germline CDR1 and CDR2: SGHDT and YYEEEE. V was cut by 4 bases and J by 4 bases, with 8 bases left in between. This clonotype originated in a human donor who was the organ donor for an intestinal transplant. This chain connects TRBV5-6 to TRBJ1-2, with D uncertain. This specimen consisted of unstimulated CD8+ T cells sorted from spleen or lymph node cells, obtained before transplant. This chain's CDR3 is CASSPSPYGYTF. The CDR3 DNA reads as TGTGCCAGCAGCCCCAGCCCCTATGGCTACACCTTC.